The text below deals with one T cell receptor beta chain. The antigen is unknown. Time point defined: newly diagnosed GD, antithyroid drugs for less than 3 months. Extracted RNA from PBMCs served as the source of the TCR library. This sample was taken from a study of regulatory T cells in long-lasting Graves disease. Library construction for TCR beta used iRepertoire HTBI primers and Arm-PCR of CDR3 regions. TCRdb fed the multiplex PCR reads into MiXCR, producing one record per CDR3 protein. Altogether approximately 540,000 distinct CDR3 sequences are present, 12% being singletons, with the ten largest covering more than 8%. Findings and limits, study-wide: Between persistent patients, 2,500 to 3,500 public clonotypes were shared, exceeding the 966 shared between new patients. Under persistent disease, TRBV28, TRBJ1-2 and TRBJ2-5 were used preferentially.

V lost 7 bases to trimming and J lost 2 bases, with 12 bases between them. This CDR3 comprises 13 residues. Per the germline V gene, CDR1 is SGHAT and CDR2 is FQNNGV. The data were also submitted as part of a second study, on T cells in Graves' hyperthyroidism and ophthalmopathy. That investigation notes: Carried out on the TCR CDR3, a first-round RT-PCR used the HTBI primer set.

The chain recombines TRBV11-2 with TRBJ2-7; the D gene could be TRBD1 or TRBD2 (5 bases each). Material: peripheral blood mononuclear cells (PBMCs), obtained at new diagnosis, from a patient treated with antithyroid drugs. This receptor was obtained from a woman aged 25 to 39 with Graves disease. The chain's CDR3 is CASTTRDPYEQYF. In DNA, the CDR3 is TGTGCCAGCACCACACGGGACCCCTACGAGCAGTACTTC. Based on the CDR3 plus reference TRBV11-2 and TRBJ2-7, the full variable domain is EAGVAQSPRYKIIEKRQSVAFWCNPISGHATLYWYQQILGQGPKLLIQFQNNGVVDDSQLPKDRFSAERLKGVDSTLKIQPAKLEDSAVYLCASTTRDPYEQYFGPGTRLTVT.